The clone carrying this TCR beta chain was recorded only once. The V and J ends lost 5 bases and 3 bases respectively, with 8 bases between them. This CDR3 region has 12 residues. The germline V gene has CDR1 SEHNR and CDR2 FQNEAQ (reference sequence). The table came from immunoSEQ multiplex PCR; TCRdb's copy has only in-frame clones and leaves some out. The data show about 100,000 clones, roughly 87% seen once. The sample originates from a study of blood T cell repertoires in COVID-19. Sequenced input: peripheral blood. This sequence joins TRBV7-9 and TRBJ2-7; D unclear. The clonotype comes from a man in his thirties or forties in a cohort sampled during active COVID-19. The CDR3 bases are TGTGCCAGCAGCCGGCAGGACTACGAGCAGTACTTC. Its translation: CASSRQDYEQYF.